A selection of T cell receptor beta chains follows, all from one sample in a study of T cells in Graves' hyperthyroidism and ophthalmopathy. TCRdb re-derived calls from the multiplex PCR reads in MiXCR, one entry per CDR3 protein. The data contain 340,000 or so distinct CDR3 sequences, roughly 17% of them singletons. Sequencing was performed on blood. These receptors were obtained from a man aged 30 to 45 with Graves' hyperthyroidism. The CDR3 runs from the conserved cysteine through the conserved F or W. D genes are given only for firm matches. Clone size appears in some rows only: once, few, many, or a class for an expanded clone.

V	J	D	size	CDR3	DNA
TRBV2	TRBJ2-5	.	many	CASSAVLVQETQYF	TGTGCCAGCAGTGCGGTTCTTGTCCAAGAGACCCAGTACTTC
TRBV28	TRBJ1-4	.	few	CASSHQGSRDEKLFF	TGTGCCAGCAGTCATCAGGGATCTCGTGATGAAAAACTGTTTTTT
TRBV6-5	TRBJ2-5	TRBD2	.	CASSYSLGLAEETQYF	TGTGCCAGCAGTTACTCTTTGGGACTAGCGGAAGAGACCCAGTACTTC
TRBV30	TRBJ1-1	.	.	CAWASTGSAEAFF	TGTGCCTGGGCTAGCACAGGGAGCGCTGAAGCTTTCTTT
TRBV18	TRBJ1-6	.	few	CASSSSVSGGSPLHF	TGTGCCAGCTCATCATCGGTCAGCGGGGGGTCACCCCTCCACTTT
TRBV7-9	TRBJ2-1	.	few	CASSPGRPGPGSYNEQFF	TGTGCCAGCAGCCCCGGACGTCCGGGACCCGGCTCCTACAATGAGCAGTTCTTC
TRBV18	TRBJ1-3	.	many	CASSPGQSSGNTIYF	TGTGCCAGCTCACCCGGACAGAGCTCTGGAAACACCATATATTTT
TRBV20-1	TRBJ2-7	TRBD2	many	CSALSGILYEQYF	TGCAGTGCCCTGAGCGGGATTCTCTACGAGCAGTACTTC
TRBV3-1	TRBJ2-7	.	many	CASRPGGAGRDEQYF	TGTGCCAGCAGGCCCGGTGGGGCAGGTCGGGACGAGCAGTACTTC
TRBV10-3	TRBJ1-1	.	many	CAISPREPNTEAFF	TGTGCCATCAGCCCCAGGGAACCGAACACTGAAGCTTTCTTT
TRBV30	TRBJ2-7	.	many	CAWSGRRYEQYF	TGTGCCTGGAGTGGTCGGCGCTACGAGCAGTACTTC
TRBV5-5	TRBJ2-2	TRBD1	few	CASSLAGQGAIGELFF	TGTGCCAGCAGCTTGGCTGGACAGGGGGCTATCGGGGAGCTGTTTTTT
TRBV27	TRBJ2-2	TRBD1	.	CASSFLQGAYTGELFF	TGTGCCAGCAGTTTCCTGCAGGGGGCTTACACCGGGGAGCTGTTTTTT
TRBV25-1	TRBJ2-1	TRBD1	.	CASRKGTGSYNEQFF	TGTGCCAGCAGAAAAGGGACAGGGTCCTACAATGAGCAGTTCTTC
TRBV10-3	TRBJ1-5	.	few	CAIRMQPNQPQHF	TGTGCCATCAGAATGCAGCCGAATCAGCCCCAGCATTTT
TRBV29-1	TRBJ2-5	TRBD2	many	CSGGLAGETQYF	TGCAGCGGCGGACTAGCGGGGGAGACCCAGTACTTC
TRBV12-3/TRBV12-4	TRBJ2-7	TRBD2	many	CASNIAGSDYEQYF	TGTGCCAGCAATATAGCGGGCTCGGACTACGAGCAGTACTTC
TRBV27	TRBJ2-1	.	.	CASSFSSGNSYNEQFF	TGTGCCAGCAGTTTTAGTTCTGGAAACTCCTACAATGAGCAGTTCTTC
TRBV11-3	TRBJ2-3	TRBD1	many	CASSSRTGGGADTQYF	TGTGCCAGCAGCTCGAGGACAGGGGGCGGAGCAGATACGCAGTATTTT
TRBV27	TRBJ2-5	.	.	CASSPPTQETQYF	TGTGCCAGCAGTCCGCCGACCCAAGAGACCCAGTACTTC
TRBV20-1	TRBJ2-3	TRBD2	many	CSASPIAGVLGTDTQYF	TGCAGTGCTAGCCCCATAGCGGGAGTGTTGGGCACAGATACGCAGTATTTT
TRBV28	TRBJ1-3	.	few	CASSLLGGRGNTIYF	TGTGCCAGCAGTTTACTCGGGGGTCGAGGAAACACCATATATTTT
TRBV2	TRBJ1-5	.	many	CASNRDRNQPQHF	TGTGCCAGCAATAGGGACCGAAATCAGCCCCAGCATTTT
TRBV2	TRBJ2-2	TRBD1	.	CASTGQGATGELFF	TGTGCCAGCACAGGACAGGGGGCGACCGGGGAGCTGTTTTTT
TRBV13	TRBJ2-7	TRBD2	many	CASSSVGLGSYEQYF	TGTGCCAGCAGCTCGGTGGGACTAGGGTCCTACGAGCAGTACTTC
TRBV29-1	TRBJ1-4	.	.	CSVVRDPSEKLFF	TGCAGCGTTGTTAGGGACCCTAGTGAAAAACTGTTTTTT
TRBV19	TRBJ1-1	.	.	CASSPRTGRWNTEAFF	TGTGCCAGTAGTCCGCGGACCGGGAGGTGGAACACTGAAGCTTTCTTT